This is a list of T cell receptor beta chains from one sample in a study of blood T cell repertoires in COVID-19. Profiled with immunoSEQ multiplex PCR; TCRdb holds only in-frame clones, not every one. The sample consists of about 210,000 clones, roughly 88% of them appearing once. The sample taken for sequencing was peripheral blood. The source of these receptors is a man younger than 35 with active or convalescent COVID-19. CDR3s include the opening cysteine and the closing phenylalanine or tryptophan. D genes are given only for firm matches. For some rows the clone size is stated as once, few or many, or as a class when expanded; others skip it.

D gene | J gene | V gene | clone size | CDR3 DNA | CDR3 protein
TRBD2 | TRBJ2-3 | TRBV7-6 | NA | TGTGCCAGCAGCTTAGGTGCGGGAGGGCCATCAGATACGCAGTATTTT | CASSLGAGGPSDTQYF
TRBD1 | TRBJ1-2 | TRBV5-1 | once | TGCGCCAGCAGCTTGGTACCTAAGGGACAGGGCAGTGGCTACACCTTC | CASSLVPKGQGSGYTF
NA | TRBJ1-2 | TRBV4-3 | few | TGCGCCAGCAGCCAAGATTACGGGGGCGGGGGTTATGGCTACACCTTC | CASSQDYGGGGYGYTF
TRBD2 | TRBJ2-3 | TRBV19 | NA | TGTGCCAGTACCAGGAGGGGCGGGAGGGCCCCAGATACGCAGTATTTT | CASTRRGGRAPDTQYF
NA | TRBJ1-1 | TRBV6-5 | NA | TGTGCCAGCAGCACAGGGTTTGACACTGAAGCTTTCTTT | CASSTGFDTEAFF
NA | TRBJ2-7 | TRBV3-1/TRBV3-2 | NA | TGTGCCAGCAGCCAATTCGGAAAGGGGGTCGAGCAGTACTTC | CASSQFGKGVEQYF
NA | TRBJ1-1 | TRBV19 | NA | TGTGCCAGTAGTCGAACTCAGGGCACTGAAGCTTTCTTT | CASSRTQGTEAFF
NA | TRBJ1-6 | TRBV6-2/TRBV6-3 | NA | TGTGCCAGCAGTTTGCAGGGCCATAATTCACCCCTCCACTTT | CASSLQGHNSPLHF
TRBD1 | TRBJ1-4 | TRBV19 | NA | TGTGCCAGTAGCAACAGGGGGATTAATGAAAAACTGTTTTTT | CASSNRGINEKLFF
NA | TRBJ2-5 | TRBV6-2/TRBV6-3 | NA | TGTGCCAGCAGTTACTCCAAGGACAGAGAAGAGACCCAGTACTTC | CASSYSKDREETQYF
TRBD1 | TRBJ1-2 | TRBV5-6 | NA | TGTGCCAGCAGCTTTGGGACAGGGGAACGTTATGGCTACACCTTC | CASSFGTGERYGYTF
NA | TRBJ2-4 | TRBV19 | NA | TGTGCCAGTAGTCGACGGGATCCCAAAAACATTCAGTACTTC | CASSRRDPKNIQYF
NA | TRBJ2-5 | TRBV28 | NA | TGTGCCAGCAGTATCATAGCGGTACAAGAGACCCAGTACTTC | CASSIIAVQETQYF
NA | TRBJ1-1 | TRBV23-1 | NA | TGCGCCAGCAGTCAATCCTCCGGACTCCAAGCGGGAGCTTTCTTT | CASSQSSGLQAGAFF
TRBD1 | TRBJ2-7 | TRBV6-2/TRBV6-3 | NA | TGTGCCAGCAGTCAGTCCCGGGACAGGGCAAAAGAGCAGTACTTC | CASSQSRDRAKEQYF
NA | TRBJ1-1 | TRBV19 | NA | TGTGCCACGGACCGAGTTGGGGGGACTGAAGCTTTCTTT | CATDRVGGTEAFF
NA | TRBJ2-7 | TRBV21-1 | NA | TGTGCCAGCAGCAAAGCAGGCGGGACAGCGGTGAACTACGAGCAGTACTTC | CASSKAGGTAVNYEQYF
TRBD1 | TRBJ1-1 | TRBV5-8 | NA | TGTGCCAGCAGCTTAGGACAGGTTAACACTGAAGCTTTCTTT | CASSLGQVNTEAFF
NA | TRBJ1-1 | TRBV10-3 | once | TGTGCCATCAGCGGGGATTCCTTGGGCACTGAAGCTTTCTTT | CAISGDSLGTEAFF
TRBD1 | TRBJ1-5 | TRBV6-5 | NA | TGTGCCAGCAGCCAAGGGACAGGGGGTGGTCAGCCCCAGCATTTT | CASSQGTGGGQPQHF
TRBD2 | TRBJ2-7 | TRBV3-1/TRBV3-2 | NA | TGTGCCAGCAGCCCCAGATTATTCAAGCGGGAGTCTGTCCACGAGCAGTACTTC | CASSPRLFKRESVHEQYF
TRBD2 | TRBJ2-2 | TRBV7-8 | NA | TGTGCCAGCGGGGGACTAGCGGAAACGAACACCGGGGAGCTGTTTTTT | CASGGLAETNTGELFF